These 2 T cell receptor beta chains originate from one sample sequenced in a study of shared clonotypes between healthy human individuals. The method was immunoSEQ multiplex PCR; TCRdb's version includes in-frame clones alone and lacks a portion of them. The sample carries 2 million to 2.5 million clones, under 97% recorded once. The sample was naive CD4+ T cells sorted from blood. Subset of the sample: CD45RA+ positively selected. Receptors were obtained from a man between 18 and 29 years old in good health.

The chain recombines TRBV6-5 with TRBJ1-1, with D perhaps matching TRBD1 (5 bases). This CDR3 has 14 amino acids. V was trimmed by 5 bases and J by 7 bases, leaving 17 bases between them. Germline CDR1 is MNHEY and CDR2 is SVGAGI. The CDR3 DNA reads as TGTGCCAGCAGTCGTGGAAGGGGAACAGGTGAAGCTTTCTTT. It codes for CASSRGRGTGEAFF.

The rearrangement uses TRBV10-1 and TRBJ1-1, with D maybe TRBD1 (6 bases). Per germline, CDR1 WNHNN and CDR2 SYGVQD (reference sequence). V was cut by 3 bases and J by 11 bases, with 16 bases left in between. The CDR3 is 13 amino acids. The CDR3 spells CASSETGTLGAFF. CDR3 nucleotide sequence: TGCGCCAGCAGTGAAACAGGGACCCTTGGCGCTTTCTTT.